A single T cell receptor (beta chain) is shown here with its context. The data derive from a study of technical replicates of blood from a few donors. Germline V gene sequence: CDR1 SGHTA, CDR2 FQGTGA. V lost 5 bases and J 0 bases, leaving 12 bases between the germline ends. The CDR3 length is 15 residues. Assay: immunoSEQ multiplex PCR; the TCRdb copy retains only in-frame clones and omits some. The table records almost 55,000 clones, around 94% of them present only once. The specimen sequenced was T cells isolated from PBMCs. This rearrangement joins TRBV7-3 to TRBJ2-3; D gene unclear. The sequence came from a human donor in good health. CDR3 sequence (DNA): TGTGCCAGCAGCCCCAGCGTCAAGAGCACAGATACGCAGTATTTT. Translating gives CASSPSVKSTDTQYF.